The clone carrying this TCR beta chain was counted ten times or more. The junction shows a germline mismatch at one end, possibly a read error. The CDR3 runs 10 residues. In germline, CDR1 is SQVTM, CDR2 ANQGSEA. The sample is drawn from a study of T cells after yellow fever vaccination. Using its own MiXCR run on the 5' RACE reads, TCRdb lists one record per CDR3 protein. The sample lists about 320,000 distinct CDR3 sequences; 4% to 5.5% were seen once. The origin of this receptor is a man between 18 and 29 years old who received the YFV17D yellow fever vaccine. The chain employs TRBV29-1 and TRBJ2-7; no clear D gene. The sequencing here drew on PBMCs, taken 15 days after the yellow fever booster vaccination. The CDR3 loop is CSVLVGLLEF. The CDR3 DNA is TGCAGCGTCCTCGTAGGCTTGCTTGAATTC.